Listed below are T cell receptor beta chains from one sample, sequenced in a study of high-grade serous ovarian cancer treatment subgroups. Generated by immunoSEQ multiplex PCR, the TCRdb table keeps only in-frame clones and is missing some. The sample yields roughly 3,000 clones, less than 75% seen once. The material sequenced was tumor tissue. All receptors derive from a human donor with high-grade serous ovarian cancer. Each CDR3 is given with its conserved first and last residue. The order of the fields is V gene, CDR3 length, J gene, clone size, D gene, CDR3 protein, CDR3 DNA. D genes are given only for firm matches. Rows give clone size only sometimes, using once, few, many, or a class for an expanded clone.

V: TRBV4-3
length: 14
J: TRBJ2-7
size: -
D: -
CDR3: CASSQAAGAYEQYF
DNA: TGCGCCAGCAGCCAAGCCGCAGGGGCCTACGAGCAGTACTTC

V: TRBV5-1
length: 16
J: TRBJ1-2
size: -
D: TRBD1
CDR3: CASSSGVDRGRAGYTF
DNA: TGCGCCAGCAGCTCCGGGGTGGACAGGGGAAGGGCTGGCTACACCTTC

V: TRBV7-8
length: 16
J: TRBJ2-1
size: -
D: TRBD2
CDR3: CASSFRTSGGYNEQFF
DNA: TGTGCCAGCAGCTTTCGGACTAGCGGAGGTTACAATGAGCAGTTCTTC

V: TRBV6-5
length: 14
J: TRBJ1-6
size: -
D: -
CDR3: CASRRGGFNSPLHF
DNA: TGTGCCAGCAGGCGAGGGGGTTTCAATTCACCCCTCCACTTT

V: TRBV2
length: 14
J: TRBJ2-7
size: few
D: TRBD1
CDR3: CASSKGQLSYEQYF
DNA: TGTGCCAGCAGTAAGGGACAGCTTTCCTACGAGCAGTACTTC

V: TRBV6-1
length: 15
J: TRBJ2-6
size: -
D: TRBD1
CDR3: CASSHRGGGANVLTF
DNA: TGTGCCAGCAGCCACAGGGGCGGTGGGGCCAACGTCCTGACTTTC

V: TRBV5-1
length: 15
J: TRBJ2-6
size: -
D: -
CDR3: CASSLTNSGANVLTF
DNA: TGCGCCAGCAGCTTGACGAACTCTGGGGCCAACGTCCTGACTTTC

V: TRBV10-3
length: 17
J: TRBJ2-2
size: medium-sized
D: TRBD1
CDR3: CAISEYRQGANTGELFF
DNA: TGTGCCATCAGTGAGTATCGACAGGGCGCGAACACCGGGGAGCTGTTTTTT

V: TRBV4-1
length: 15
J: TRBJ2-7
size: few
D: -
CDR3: CASSQEQRRGAEQYF
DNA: TGCGCCAGCAGCCAAGAACAGAGGAGGGGAGCCGAGCAGTACTTC

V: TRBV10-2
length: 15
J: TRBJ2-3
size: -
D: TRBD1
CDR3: CASRTGGMRADTQYF
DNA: TGCGCCAGCAGGACAGGGGGCATGCGCGCAGATACGCAGTATTTT

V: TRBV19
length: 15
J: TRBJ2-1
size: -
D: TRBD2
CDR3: CASTPTSGGAREQFF
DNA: TGTGCCAGTACCCCAACTAGCGGGGGGGCCAGGGAGCAGTTCTTC

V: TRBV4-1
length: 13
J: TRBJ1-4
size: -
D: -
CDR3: CASSQETTRELFF
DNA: TGCGCCAGCAGCCAAGAAACGACAAGAGAACTGTTTTTT

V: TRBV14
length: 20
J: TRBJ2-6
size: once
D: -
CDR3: CASSTEADRALEAGANVLTF
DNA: TGTGCCAGCAGTACAGAGGCTGATCGAGCCTTAGAGGCTGGGGCCAACGTCCTGACTTTC

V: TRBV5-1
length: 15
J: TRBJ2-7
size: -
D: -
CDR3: CASSLGSKSLDKQYF
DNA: TGCGCCAGCAGCTTGGGTTCCAAATCACTCGACAAGCAGTACTTC

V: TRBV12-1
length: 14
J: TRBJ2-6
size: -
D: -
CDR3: CASRGQSRANVLTF
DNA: TGTGCCAGCAGAGGACAAAGTCGGGCCAACGTCCTGACTTTC

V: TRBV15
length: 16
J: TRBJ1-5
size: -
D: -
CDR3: CATSRDSSLSNQPQHF
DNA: TGTGCCACCAGCAGAGACAGCTCCCTTAGCAATCAGCCCCAGCATTTT

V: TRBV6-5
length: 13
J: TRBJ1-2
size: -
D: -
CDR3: CASSLEGIGGYTF
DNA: TGTGCCAGCAGCCTAGAAGGGATTGGCGGCTACACCTTC

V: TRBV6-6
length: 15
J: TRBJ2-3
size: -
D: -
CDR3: CASSYGASGTDTQYF
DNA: TGTGCCAGCAGTTACGGGGCTAGCGGCACAGATACGCAGTATTTT

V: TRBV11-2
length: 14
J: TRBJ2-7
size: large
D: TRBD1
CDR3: CASSLPDRVIEQYF
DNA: TGTGCCAGCAGCTTACCAGACAGGGTAATCGAGCAGTACTTC

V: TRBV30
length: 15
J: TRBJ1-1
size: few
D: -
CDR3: CAWSHLDSTNTEAFF
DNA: TGTGCCTGGAGTCATTTGGACAGTACGAACACTGAAGCTTTCTTT

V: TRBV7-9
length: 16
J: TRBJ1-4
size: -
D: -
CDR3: CASSLADSWVREKLFF
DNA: TGTGCCAGCAGCTTAGCCGACAGTTGGGTTCGGGAAAAACTGTTTTTT

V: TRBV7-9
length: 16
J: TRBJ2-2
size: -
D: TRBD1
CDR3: CASSSNRDSNTGELFF
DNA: TGTGCCAGCAGCTCCAATAGGGACAGTAACACCGGGGAGCTGTTTTTT

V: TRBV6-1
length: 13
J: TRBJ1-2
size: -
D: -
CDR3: CASKSQVLHGYTF
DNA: TGTGCCAGCAAGAGTCAGGTCCTCCATGGCTACACCTTC

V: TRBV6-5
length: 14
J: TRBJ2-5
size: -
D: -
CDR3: CASSYRAGAETQYF
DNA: TGTGCCAGCAGTTACAGGGCAGGCGCAGAGACCCAGTACTTC

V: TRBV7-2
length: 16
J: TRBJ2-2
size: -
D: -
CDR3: CASSLAVPGITGELFF
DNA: TGTGCCAGCAGCTTAGCGGTTCCGGGAATCACCGGGGAGCTGTTTTTT

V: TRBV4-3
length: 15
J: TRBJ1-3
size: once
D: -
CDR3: CASSQEGGSGNTIYF
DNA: TGCGCCAGCAGCCAAGAGGGCGGCTCTGGAAACACCATATATTTT

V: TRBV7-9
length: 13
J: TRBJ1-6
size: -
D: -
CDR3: CASSLVEDSPLHF
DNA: TGTGCCAGCAGCTTAGTGGAGGATTCACCCCTCCACTTT

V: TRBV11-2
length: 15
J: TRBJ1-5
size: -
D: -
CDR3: CASSIAPVGNQPQHF
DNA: TGTGCCAGCAGTATCGCCCCGGTGGGCAATCAGCCCCAGCATTTT

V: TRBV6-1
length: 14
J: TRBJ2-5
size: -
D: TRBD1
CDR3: CASSEEGGAGEQYF
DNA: TGTGCCAGCAGTGAAGAAGGGGGCGCAGGGGAGCAGTACTTC

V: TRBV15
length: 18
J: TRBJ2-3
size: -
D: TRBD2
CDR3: CATSRDEGAGGAVDTQYF
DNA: TGTGCCACCAGCAGAGATGAGGGAGCCGGGGGGGCCGTGGATACGCAGTATTTT

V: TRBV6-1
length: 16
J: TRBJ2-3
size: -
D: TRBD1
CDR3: CASSVSTGGKTDTQYF
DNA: TGTGCCAGCAGTGTATCAACAGGGGGCAAAACAGATACGCAGTATTTT

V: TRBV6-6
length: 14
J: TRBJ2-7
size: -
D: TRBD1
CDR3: CASSYGGQGYEQYF
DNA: TGTGCCAGCAGTTACGGTGGACAGGGCTACGAGCAGTACTTC

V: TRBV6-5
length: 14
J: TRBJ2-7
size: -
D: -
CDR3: CASQRGEQSNEQYF
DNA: TGTGCCAGCCAGCGCGGGGAACAAAGCAACGAGCAGTACTTC

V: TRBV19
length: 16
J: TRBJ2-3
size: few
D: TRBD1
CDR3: CASSITGGAGTDTQYF
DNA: TGTGCCAGTAGTATAACAGGGGGCGCAGGTACAGATACGCAGTATTTT

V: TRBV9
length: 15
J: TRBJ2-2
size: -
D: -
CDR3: CASSVVGYGSGELFF
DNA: TGTGCCAGCAGCGTAGTGGGCTATGGGTCCGGGGAGCTGTTTTTT

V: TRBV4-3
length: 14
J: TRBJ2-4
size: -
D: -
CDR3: CASSQAGGKNIQYF
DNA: TGCGCCAGCAGCCAAGCAGGGGGGAAAAACATTCAGTACTTC

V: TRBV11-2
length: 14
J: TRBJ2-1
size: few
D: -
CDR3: CASSLALAYNEQFF
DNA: TGTGCCAGCAGCTTAGCCCTAGCGTACAATGAGCAGTTCTTC

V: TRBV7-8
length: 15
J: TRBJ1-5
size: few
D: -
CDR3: CASSLDPGTGQPQHF
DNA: TGTGCCAGCAGCTTAGATCCGGGCACAGGACAGCCCCAGCATTTT

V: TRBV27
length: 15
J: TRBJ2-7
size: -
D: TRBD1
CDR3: CASSVNPGQTYEQYF
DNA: TGTGCCAGCAGTGTAAATCCGGGACAGACCTACGAGCAGTACTTC

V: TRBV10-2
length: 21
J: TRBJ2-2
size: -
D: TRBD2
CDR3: CASRVWGLRLAGAKNTGELFF
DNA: TGCGCCAGCAGGGTCTGGGGCCTCAGACTAGCGGGGGCGAAGAACACCGGGGAGCTGTTTTTT

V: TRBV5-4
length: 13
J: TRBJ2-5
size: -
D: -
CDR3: CASSFQAQETQYF
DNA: TGTGCCAGCAGCTTTCAGGCCCAAGAGACCCAGTACTTC

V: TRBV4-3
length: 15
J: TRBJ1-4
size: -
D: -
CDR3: CASSQERLEGLELFF
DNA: TGCGCCAGCAGCCAAGAAAGGTTGGAAGGGTTGGAACTGTTTTTT

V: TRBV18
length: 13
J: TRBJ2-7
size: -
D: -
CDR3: CASSRDGPYEQYF
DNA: TGTGCCAGCTCCCGCGACGGCCCCTACGAGCAGTACTTC

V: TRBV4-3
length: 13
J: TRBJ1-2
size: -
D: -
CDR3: CASSQTTNYGYTF
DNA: TGCGCCAGCAGCCAAACGACTAACTATGGCTACACCTTC

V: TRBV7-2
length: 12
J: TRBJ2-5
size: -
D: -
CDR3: CASSFNGETQYF
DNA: TGTGCCAGCAGCTTTAATGGGGAGACCCAGTACTTC

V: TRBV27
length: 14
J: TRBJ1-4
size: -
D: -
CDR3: CASSRVGQNEKLFF
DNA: TGTGCCAGCAGCAGGGTGGGGCAAAATGAAAAACTGTTTTTT

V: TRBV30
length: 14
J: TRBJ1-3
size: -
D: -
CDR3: CAWSRGVSGNTIYF
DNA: TGTGCCTGGAGCCGGGGGGTCTCTGGAAACACCATATATTTT

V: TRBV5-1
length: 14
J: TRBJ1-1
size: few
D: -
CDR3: CASREGNPNTEAFF
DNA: TGCGCCAGTCGGGAGGGGAACCCGAACACTGAAGCTTTCTTT

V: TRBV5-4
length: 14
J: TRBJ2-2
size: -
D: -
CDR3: CASSPGQYTGELFF
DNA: TGTGCCAGCAGCCCTGGACAGTACACCGGGGAGCTGTTTTTT

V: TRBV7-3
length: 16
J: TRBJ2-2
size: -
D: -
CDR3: CASSLRGIGYTGELFF
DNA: TGTGCCAGCAGCTTAAGAGGAATAGGGTACACCGGGGAGCTGTTTTTT

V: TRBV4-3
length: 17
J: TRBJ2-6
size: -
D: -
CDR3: CASSQVTGAAGANVLTF
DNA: TGCGCCAGCAGCCAAGTAACAGGTGCGGCTGGGGCCAACGTCCTGACTTTC

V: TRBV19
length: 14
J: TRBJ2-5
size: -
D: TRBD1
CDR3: CASRRDRASREQYF
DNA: TGTGCCAGTAGACGGGACAGGGCATCGAGGGAGCAGTACTTC

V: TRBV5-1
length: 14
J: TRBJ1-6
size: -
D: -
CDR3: CASSLAGANSPLHF
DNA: TGCGCCAGCAGCTTGGCAGGGGCAAATTCACCCCTCCACTTT

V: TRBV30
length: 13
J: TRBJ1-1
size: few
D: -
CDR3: CAWSGDRRTEAFF
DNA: TGTGCCTGGAGCGGCGACAGGAGGACTGAAGCTTTCTTT

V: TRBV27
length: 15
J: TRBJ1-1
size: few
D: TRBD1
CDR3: CASSPSPTGVTEAFF
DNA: TGTGCCAGCAGTCCCTCCCCGACAGGGGTCACTGAAGCTTTCTTT

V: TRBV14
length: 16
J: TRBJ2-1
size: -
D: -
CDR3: CASSQEVLGRSNEQFF
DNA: TGTGCCAGCAGCCAAGAAGTTCTTGGGCGGTCCAATGAGCAGTTCTTC

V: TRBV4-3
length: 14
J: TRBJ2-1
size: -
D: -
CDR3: CASSQGGPGNEQFF
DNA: TGCGCCAGCAGCCAGGGGGGTCCAGGCAATGAGCAGTTCTTC

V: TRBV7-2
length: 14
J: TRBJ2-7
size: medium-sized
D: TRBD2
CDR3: CASSLPGGSYEQYF
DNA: TGTGCCAGCAGCTTACCGGGGGGAAGTTACGAGCAGTACTTC

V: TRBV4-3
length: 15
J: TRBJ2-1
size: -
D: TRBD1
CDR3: CASSQGQGIYNEQFF
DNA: TGCGCCAGCAGCCAAGGACAGGGGATCTACAATGAGCAGTTCTTC